This TCR beta chain was captured by sequencing in a study of graft-versus-host responses after intestinal transplantation. Comments on this clone: Its antigen is not identified. Other nucleotide sequences from this sample produce the same CDR3.

Assay used: immunoSEQ multiplex PCR; TCRdb lists only in-frame clones, some missing. The sample yields around 90,000 clones, less than 95% seen once. The input for sequencing was unstimulated CD4+ T cells sorted from spleen or lymph node cells, taken before transplant. This receptor was identified in a human donor who was the organ donor for an intestinal transplant.

CDR3: CASSLGGNYGYTF. In DNA, the CDR3 is TGTGCCAGCAGTTTAGGGGGGAACTATGGCTACACCTTC. The V and J genes are TRBV27 and TRBJ1-2, with a tentative D call TRBD1 (5 bases). CDR1 is MNHEY and CDR2 is SMNVEV in the germline V gene (reference sequence). This CDR3 is 13 amino acids long. V was pared by 2 bases and J by 2 bases, with 6 bases between.